One and the same sample provided the 29 T cell receptor beta chains below, sequenced in a study of T cell changes during pregnancy in multiple sclerosis. Using immunoSEQ multiplex PCR, the repertoire was profiled, and TCRdb retains in-frame clones only, with some absent. The table records around 63,000 clones, 90% to 95% of them present only once. The sample here was peripheral blood, taken after pregnancy. These TCRs come from a female donor in good health, enrolled as a control in a pregnancy study.

The chain carries TRBV6-1 and TRBJ2-1; 7 nucleotides align to TRBD2. The CDR3 length is 11 residues. The germline V gene has CDR1 MNHNS and CDR2 SASEGT. The V gene end was trimmed by 5 bases and the J gene end by 10 bases; junction bases not matched to a gene: 2. The CDR3 loop reads CASSKRGEQFF. For the CDR3, the DNA is TGTGCCAGCAGTAAGCGGGGAGAGCAGTTCTTC.

This clone was seen a handful of times. This chain links TRBV9 with TRBJ1-1; D is perhaps TRBD1 (5 bases). The germline CDR1 and CDR2 sequences are SGDLS and YYNGEE. V shed 0 bases and J shed 0 bases, with 6 bases lying between them. This CDR3 is 14 amino acids long. The DNA of the CDR3 is TGTGCCAGCAGCGTAGAGGGGTTGAACACTGAAGCTTTCTTT. As protein: CASSVEGLNTEAFF.

The rearrangement uses TRBV4-2 and TRBJ2-1; 11 bases map to TRBD2. V shed 0 bases, J shed 4 bases, and the junction held 2 bases outside the gene matches. From germline, CDR1 is LGHNA and CDR2 YNFKEQ. The CDR3 sequence is 16 residues long. CDR3 in DNA: TGTGCCAGCAGCCAAGAGACTAGCGGGGTTTACAATGAGCAGTTCTTC. It is translated as CASSQETSGVYNEQFF.

The table lists this clone with a count of one. The chain recombines TRBV5-4 with TRBJ1-2; 11 nucleotides match TRBD1. Losses at the gene ends were 6 bases for V and 4 bases for J; bases not matched to a gene: 11. Per the germline V gene, CDR1 is SGHNT and CDR2 is YYREEE (reference sequence). The CDR3 sequence is 16 residues long. CDR3 nucleotide sequence: TGTGCCAGCACCAAATCACCGGGACAGGGGGTCTATGGCTACACCTTC. Translating gives CASTKSPGQGVYGYTF. Based on the CDR3 plus reference TRBV5-4 and TRBJ1-2, the full variable domain is ETGVTQSPTHLIKTRGQQVTLRCSSQSGHNTVSWYQQALGQGPQFIFQYYREEENGRGNFPPRFSGLQFPNYSSELNVNALELDDSALYLCASTKSPGQGVYGYTFGSGTRLTVV.

In this sample, this clone turned up a few times. The rearrangement uses TRBV19 and TRBJ1-1, with TRBD1 as a possible D gene (5 bases). V lost 7 bases to trimming and J lost 3 bases, with 9 bases between them. The CDR3 covers 12 residues. Germline loops: CDR1 LNHDA, CDR2 SQIVND (reference sequence). The DNA for the CDR3 is TGTGCCAGTACCCAGGGTTACACTGAAGCTTTCTTT. Amino acid sequence: CASTQGYTEAFF.

The rearrangement links TRBV30 to TRBJ1-2; no clear D. Germline CDR1 and CDR2: GTSNPN and SVGIG (reference sequence). The V and J ends lost 5 bases and 8 bases respectively, with 24 bases between them. The CDR3 extends over 15 amino acids. The CDR3 here is CAWDLSGQPLKGYTF. The CDR3 DNA reads TGTGCCTGGGACCTTAGCGGGCAGCCCTTGAAGGGCTACACCTTC.

The V and J genes are TRBV9 and TRBJ2-1, with a weak D call TRBD1 (6 bases). The ends were cut back, 0 bases at V and 4 bases at J, with 11 bases in the middle. Looked up from germline, CDR1 is SGDLS and CDR2 is YYNGEE. This CDR3 has 15 residues. CDR3 in DNA: TGTGCCAGCAGCGTAGAACAGGGCCTTTACAATGAGCAGTTCTTC. Translated, it gives CASSVEQGLYNEQFF.

This clone has only one observation. The chain employs TRBV19 and TRBJ1-1; weak D call: TRBD1 (5 bases). The V end was cut by 5 bases, the J end by 3 bases, with 7 bases between. Per the germline V gene, CDR1 is LNHDA and CDR2 is SQIVND (reference sequence). The CDR3 totals 12 residues. The CDR3 region is CASSPQDTEAFF. CDR3 DNA sequence: TGTGCCAGTAGTCCACAGGACACTGAAGCTTTCTTT. The full variable domain, completed using reference TRBV19 and TRBJ1-1, is DGGITQSPKYLFRKEGQNVTLSCEQNLNHDAMYWYRQDPGQGLRLIYYSQIVNDFQKGDIAEGYSVSREKKESFPLTVTSAQKNPTAFYLCASSPQDTEAFFGQGTRLTVV.

The V gene is TRBV11-3, the J gene TRBJ1-1; D unresolved. Trimming left V 2 bases short and J 3 bases short, with 7 bases between. CDR1 and CDR2 (germline): SGHNT, YENEEA. The CDR3 has 13 amino acids. In DNA, the CDR3 is TGTGCCAGCAGCTTAATGGGAGACACTGAAGCTTTCTTT. Encoded protein: CASSLMGDTEAFF.

This clone was observed once. This CDR3 is CASRRTYSLQGRNNEKLFF. CDR3 nucleotide sequence: TGTGCCAGTAGGCGCACCTATTCTCTACAGGGGCGGAATAATGAAAAACTGTTTTTT. The V gene is TRBV19, the J gene TRBJ1-4; 7 bases line up with TRBD1. J was trimmed by 4 bases and V by 6 bases; bases with no gene match: 20. This CDR3 spans 19 amino acids. Germline V CDR1 and CDR2: LNHDA, SQIVND (reference sequence). Full variable domain (remainder filled in from reference TRBV19 and TRBJ1-4): DGGITQSPKYLFRKEGQNVTLSCEQNLNHDAMYWYRQDPGQGLRLIYYSQIVNDFQKGDIAEGYSVSREKKESFPLTVTSAQKNPTAFYLCASRRTYSLQGRNNEKLFFGSGTQLSVL.

The V gene is TRBV7-2, the J gene TRBJ2-7, with TRBD1 matching 10 bases. The CDR3 loop spans 14 amino acids. V shed 4 bases, J shed 5 bases, and the junction held 5 bases outside the gene matches. Germline values: CDR1 SGHTA, CDR2 FQGNSA. CDR3 protein: CASSSSDRGHEQYF. The CDR3 DNA reads as TGTGCCAGCAGCTCATCAGACAGGGGGCACGAGCAGTACTTC.

The chain combines TRBV10-3 with TRBJ2-7, with TRBD2 as a possible D gene (5 bases). The germline CDR1 and CDR2 sequences are ENHRY and SYGVKD. Deletions cut 2 bases from V and 0 bases from J, with 14 bases between. CDR3 length equals 16 residues. The DNA of the CDR3 is TGTGCCATCAGTGAGGGGAGCGCGGCATCCTCCTACGAGCAGTACTTC. This gives the protein CAISEGSAASSYEQYF.

This clone was seen a single time. The CDR3 DNA is TGCGCCAGCAGCCAAGCCGACCTGGGGGGTCACCATGGCTACACCTTC. Protein: CASSQADLGGHHGYTF. The chain is built from TRBV4-3 and TRBJ1-2; TRBD1 might be the D (5 bases). The V gene lost 1 base and the J gene lost 6 bases, with 18 bases spanning the gap. CDR3 length: 16 amino acids. Germline V lookup: CDR1 LGHNA, CDR2 YSLEER.

The rearrangement uses TRBV6-6 and TRBJ2-1; 11 nucleotides align to TRBD2. The CDR3 consists of 16 residues. CDR1 is MNHNY and CDR2 is SVGAGI in the germline V gene (reference sequence). Germline trimming cut 2 bases from V and 4 bases from J; bases unmatched to any gene: 4. CDR3 protein: CASSYGPSGGYNEQFF. As DNA, the CDR3 is TGTGCCAGCAGTTACGGGCCTAGCGGGGGGTACAATGAGCAGTTCTTC.

This clone was picked up a small number of times. The J gene is TRBJ1-6, the V gene TRBV6-5; TRBD1 matches 10 bases. CDR3 length equals 14 residues. The junction had 6 bases not matched to a gene; V was cut back by 6 bases and J by 10 bases. Germline V gene data show CDR1 as MNHEY and CDR2 as SVGAGI. CDR3 sequence reads: CASRLGQGESPLHF. In nucleotides, the CDR3 is TGTGCCAGCAGGCTCGGACAGGGGGAGTCACCCCTCCACTTT.

CDR3 sequence reads: CASSQAQEAGELFF. DNA for the CDR3: TGCGCCAGCAGCCAAGCTCAGGAGGCCGGGGAGCTGTTTTTT. The J gene is TRBJ2-2, the V gene TRBV4-1; perhaps TRBD2 as D (5 bases). The V end was cut by 1 base, the J end by 6 bases, with 9 bases between. Germline loops: CDR1 MGHRA, CDR2 YSYEKL. The CDR3 runs 14 residues.

Details on this clone: Sequence at one end of the junction differs from germline and may be a read error. V and J are TRBV6-4 and TRBJ1-4; 7 positions agree with TRBD1. CDR1 is MRHNA and CDR2 is SNTAGT in the germline V gene. The CDR3 extends over 14 amino acids. CDR3 nucleotide sequence: TGTGCCAGCAGTGAGCAGACAGGGACCCCTACGTGGGATTTT. It codes for CASSEQTGTPTWDF.

The J gene is TRBJ2-5, the V gene TRBV7-2; D perhaps matches TRBD1 (6 bases). Looked up from germline, CDR1 is SGHTA and CDR2 is FQGNSA. Trimming left V 5 bases short and J 0 bases short, with 7 bases between. This CDR3 has 13 residues. CDR3 DNA: TGTGCCAGCAGCAGGGGGAACCAAGAGACCCAGTACTTC. Translated: CASSRGNQETQYF.

V usage is TRBV7-8 and J usage is TRBJ1-1, with 7 bases matching TRBD1. The CDR3 consists of 17 residues. V gave up 5 bases and J gave up 4 bases; unmatched junction bases: 16. Germline V gene sequence: CDR1 SGHVS, CDR2 FQNEAQ. CDR3 region: CASSPLRSTGVGTEAFF. The CDR3 region has the DNA TGTGCCAGCAGCCCCCTTAGGTCAACAGGGGTGGGCACTGAAGCTTTCTTT. Filled out from reference TRBV7-8 and TRBJ1-1, the complete variable domain reads GAGVSQSPRYKVAKRGQDVALRCDPISGHVSLFWYQQALGQGPEFLTYFQNEAQLDKSGLPSDRFFAERPEGSVSTLKIQRTQQEDSAVYLCASSPLRSTGVGTEAFFGQGTRLTVV.

The V gene is TRBV6-6, the J gene TRBJ2-1; 9 bases are a match to TRBD1. In germline, CDR1 is MNHNY, CDR2 SVGAGI (reference sequence). This CDR3 has 14 amino acids. The V gene end was trimmed by 5 bases and the J gene end by 8 bases; junction bases not matched to a gene: 7. CDR3: CASSPGTGIDEQFF. Here the CDR3 DNA reads TGTGCCAGCAGTCCCGGGACAGGGATCGATGAGCAGTTCTTC.

V gene TRBV5-1 combines with J gene TRBJ1-3, with 7 bases identical to TRBD1. The CDR3 is made up of 17 amino acids. Germline loops: CDR1 SGHRS, CDR2 YFSETQ. V was clipped by 5 bases and J by 0 bases; unmatched bases: 11. Here the CDR3 reads CASRLHTGDSSGNTIYF. CDR3 DNA sequence: TGCGCCAGCAGGCTTCACACGGGGGACAGCTCTGGAAACACCATATATTTT.

The rearrangement uses TRBV7-9 and TRBJ2-4; 7 bases agree with TRBD1. J gave up 1 base and V 10 bases, and 7 bases lay outside the gene matches. The CDR3 is 14 amino acids. Germline CDR1 and CDR2: SEHNR and FQNEAQ (reference sequence). The CDR3 DNA is TGTGCCATTCATCCAGGGGGTGCCAAAAACATTCAGTACTTC. Its translation: CAIHPGGAKNIQYF. The full variable domain, its missing parts supplied by reference TRBV7-9 and TRBJ2-4, is DTGVSQNPRHKITKRGQNVTFRCDPISEHNRLYWYRQTLGQGPEFLTYFQNEAQLEKSRLLSDRFSAERPKGSFSTLEIQRTEQGDSAMYLCAIHPGGAKNIQYFGAGTRLSVL.

The chain combines TRBV6-1 with TRBJ2-5; no clear D gene. Trimming stripped 2 bases from V and 2 bases from J, with 9 bases between. Germline V gene lookup returns CDR1 MNHNS and CDR2 SASEGT. The CDR3 covers 14 residues. The CDR3 loop is CASSEWPVQETQYF. The CDR3, as DNA: TGTGCCAGCAGTGAATGGCCAGTGCAAGAGACCCAGTACTTC.

This chain links TRBV4-1 with TRBJ1-1; tentatively, D is TRBD1 (6 bases). The V end was cut by 4 bases, the J end by 7 bases, with 13 bases between. This CDR3 region has 13 residues. CDR1 MGHRA and CDR2 YSYEKL come from the germline V gene. The CDR3 DNA is TGCGCCAGCAGCCTCTCCCCGGACAGTGAAGCTTTCTTT. Protein product: CASSLSPDSEAFF.

This clone was seen a single time. The chain carries TRBV5-1 and TRBJ2-3, with 7 bases matching TRBD1. The J segment lost 4 bases and the V segment lost 4 bases, leaving 9 bases of the junction unmatched. The CDR3 covers 15 residues. Germline CDR1 and CDR2: SGHRS and YFSETQ. CDR3 sequence reads: CASSPGTVRADTQYF. The CDR3 nucleotides are TGCGCCAGCAGCCCAGGGACAGTTCGCGCAGATACGCAGTATTTT.

V is TRBV7-9 and J is TRBJ2-7, with D possibly matching TRBD1 (6 bases). The CDR3 totals 13 residues. Germline assignment: CDR1 SEHNR and CDR2 FQNEAQ (reference sequence). V was cut by 5 bases and J by 6 bases, with 14 bases left in between. CDR3 bases: TGTGCCAGCAGCCTGACAGGAACGGCCGAGCAGTACTTC. Amino acid sequence: CASSLTGTAEQYF.

The chain carries TRBV28 and TRBJ1-1; D gene unclear. Trimming shortened V by 7 bases and J by 0 bases, and 18 bases separated the two germline ends. Germline CDR1 and CDR2: MDHEN and SYDVKM. This CDR3 has 16 residues. The CDR3 sequence is CASTGQTSYLNTEAFF. CDR3 coding DNA: TGTGCCAGCACCGGCCAGACATCTTATTTGAACACTGAAGCTTTCTTT.

The chain carries TRBV10-3 and TRBJ2-2, with a tentative D call TRBD2 (5 bases). Germline values: CDR1 ENHRY, CDR2 SYGVKD. Trimming took off 5 bases at V and 3 bases at J, with 10 bases between the two ends. The CDR3 length is 14 residues. CDR3 residues: CAISFREHTGELFF. In DNA, the CDR3 is TGTGCCATCAGTTTCCGGGAACACACCGGGGAGCTGTTTTTT.

The CDR3 is CASSFTGYEQYF. CDR3 DNA sequence: TGTGCCAGCAGCTTTACAGGGTACGAGCAGTACTTC. The chain combines TRBV5-6 with TRBJ2-7; possibly TRBD1 for D (6 bases). This CDR3 spans 12 amino acids. Germline CDR1 reads SGHDT; CDR2 reads YYEEEE. Trimming removed 2 bases at V and 4 bases at J, with 7 bases between.